The 14 T cell receptor beta chains listed next were all sequenced from one sample in a study of blood T cell repertoires in COVID-19. TCRdb's copy holds only in-frame clones and misses some; the assay was immunoSEQ multiplex PCR. The data show some 160,000 clones, around 83% seen once. Source material: peripheral blood. The receptors shown here come from a man between 65 and 85 years old who had recovered from COVID-19.

The V call is TRBV6-5, the J call TRBJ2-7; 11 positions agree with TRBD1. The CDR3 loop spans 14 amino acids. CDR1 is MNHEY, CDR2 SVGAGI, per germline. Trimming at V came to 6 bases and at J to 2 bases, leaving 3 bases not matched to a gene. In DNA, the CDR3 is TGTGCCAGCAGAGGGACAGGGGGTCCCTACGAGCAGTACTTC. Protein sequence: CASRGTGGPYEQYF.

The V call is TRBV2, the J call TRBJ1-2; D remains unclear. Germline-derived CDR1 and CDR2 are SNHLY and FYNNEI. V was clipped by 4 bases and J by 8 bases, with 14 bases between them. The CDR3 runs 13 residues. CDR3 amino acids: CASSGREHGGYTF. In DNA form, the CDR3 reads TGTGCCAGCAGTGGACGGGAGCATGGGGGCTACACCTTC. Filled out from reference TRBV2 and TRBJ1-2, the complete variable domain reads EPEVTQTPSHQVTQMGQEVILRCVPISNHLYFYWYRQILGQKVEFLVSFYNNEISEKSEIFDDQFSVERPDGSNFTLKIRSTKLEDSAMYFCASSGREHGGYTFGSGTRLTVV.

This clone was seen only once. The V gene is TRBV3-1 (or the pseudogene TRBV3-2), the J gene TRBJ2-5; TRBD2 might be the D (5 bases). The CDR3 has 16 amino acids. With 1 base removed from V and 3 bases from J, the gap between germline ends came to 15 bases. Germline loops: CDR1 LGHDT, CDR2 YNNKEL (reference sequence). CDR3 sequence: CASSQGSRAGEETQYF. Written as DNA, the CDR3 is TGTGCCAGCAGCCAAGGTTCAAGGGCGGGCGAAGAGACCCAGTACTTC.

The chain recombines TRBV10-1 with TRBJ2-2; D unclear. In germline, CDR1 is WNHNN, CDR2 SYGVQD (reference sequence). Trimming cost V 3 bases and J 9 bases, with 11 bases left between them. This CDR3 spans 13 amino acids. The CDR3 loop is CASSEALTRELFF. CDR3 bases: TGCGCCAGCAGTGAAGCCCTAACCCGGGAGCTGTTTTTT.

The chain uses TRBV19 and TRBJ2-2, with TRBD2 matching over 11 bases. The CDR3 loop spans 16 amino acids. V trimming: 4 bases; J trimming: 6 bases; junction bases outside the gene matches: 7. Germline CDR1 reads LNHDA; CDR2 reads SQIVND (reference sequence). This chain's CDR3 is CASSRRSSGRPGELFF. CDR3 sequence (DNA): TGTGCCAGTAGTAGGAGGTCTAGCGGGAGGCCCGGGGAGCTGTTTTTT.

The rearrangement links TRBV28 to TRBJ1-5; D is ambiguous. The CDR3 runs to 15 residues. V was trimmed by 2 bases and J by 2 bases, leaving 10 bases between them. Germline V gene lookup returns CDR1 MDHEN and CDR2 SYDVKM. CDR3 loop: CASSLIVGGNQPQHF. The CDR3 nucleotides read TGTGCCAGCAGTTTAATTGTCGGGGGCAATCAGCCCCAGCATTTT.

The chain carries TRBV18 and TRBJ2-4; 9 bases are a match to TRBD1. Germline assignment: CDR1 KGHSH and CDR2 LQKENI. V lost 2 bases, J lost 9 bases, and 5 bases stayed unmatched. The CDR3 is made up of 14 amino acids. CDR3 in DNA: TGTGCCAGCTCACCAACAGGGGGCTCTGGCATTCAGTACTTC. Its protein is CASSPTGGSGIQYF.

The rearrangement links TRBV7-2 to TRBJ1-2, with D perhaps TRBD1 (6 bases). V dropped 5 bases and J dropped 6 bases, with 25 bases sitting between them. This CDR3 has 17 amino acids. Germline V gives CDR1 SGHTA, CDR2 FQGNSA. CDR3 residues: CASSPPGHSGGLNGYTF. The CDR3 bases are TGTGCCAGCAGCCCGCCGGGACACTCCGGAGGTCTGAATGGCTACACCTTC.

Concerning this clone: Other nucleotide sequences in the sample specify the same CDR3. V is TRBV28 and J is TRBJ2-1, with 11 bases matching TRBD2. V lost 5 bases, J lost 5 bases, and 2 bases stayed unmatched. Germline V gene lookup returns CDR1 MDHEN and CDR2 SYDVKM. This CDR3 spans 14 amino acids. In nucleotides, the CDR3 is TGTGCCAGCAGTCCGGGACTAGCGGACAATGAGCAGTTCTTC. Translated, it gives CASSPGLADNEQFF.

The chain links TRBV30 to TRBJ2-5; 10 bases are shared with TRBD2. The CDR3 is 15 residues long. Trimming took 0 bases from V and 4 from J; bases not matched to a gene: 5. The germline V gene has CDR1 GTSNPN and CDR2 SVGIG (reference sequence). As DNA, the CDR3 is TGTGCCTGGAGTGTGCTAGCGGGGGAAGGAGAGACCCAGTACTTC. As protein: CAWSVLAGEGETQYF.

Notes on this clone: This same CDR3 is encoded by further DNA sequences in the sample. V usage is TRBV6-5 and J usage is TRBJ1-1; D unclear. The V gene's germline CDR1 is MNHEY and CDR2 SVGAGI. The ends were cut back, 0 bases at V and 1 base at J, with 6 bases in the middle. The length of the CDR3 is 14 residues. CDR3 in amino acids: CASSYSGGNTEAFF. The CDR3 DNA is TGTGCCAGCAGTTACTCAGGCGGGAACACTGAAGCTTTCTTT.

The sample holds a few counts of this clone. The chain recombines TRBV5-1 with TRBJ1-1, with D maybe TRBD1 (6 bases). The CDR3 length is 14 residues. V was pared by 0 bases and J by 7 bases, with 13 bases between. The germline gives CDR1 SGHRS, CDR2 YFSETQ. CDR3 nucleotide sequence: TGCGCCAGCAGCTTGGTAGGGGGGGACGTTGAAGCTTTCTTT. It codes for CASSLVGGDVEAFF.

The chain uses TRBV6-5 and TRBJ1-6; D is perhaps TRBD1 (5 bases). CDR1 MNHEY and CDR2 SVGAGI come from the germline V gene. The CDR3 length is 13 residues. V was clipped by 2 bases and J by 13 bases, with 12 bases between them. The CDR3 loop is CASSYTRDPPLHF. CDR3 sequence (DNA): TGTGCCAGCAGTTACACCAGGGATCCCCCCCTCCACTTT.

The chain uses TRBV7-8 and TRBJ2-1; 7 nucleotides agree with TRBD2. The CDR3 sequence is 14 residues long. V was pared by 1 base and J by 8 bases, with 5 bases of the junction left unmatched. Germline CDR1 is SGHVS and CDR2 is FQNEAQ. The DNA for the CDR3 is TGTGCCAGCAGCTTAGGCGGGAGAATGGATGAGCAGTTCTTC. Translating gives CASSLGGRMDEQFF.